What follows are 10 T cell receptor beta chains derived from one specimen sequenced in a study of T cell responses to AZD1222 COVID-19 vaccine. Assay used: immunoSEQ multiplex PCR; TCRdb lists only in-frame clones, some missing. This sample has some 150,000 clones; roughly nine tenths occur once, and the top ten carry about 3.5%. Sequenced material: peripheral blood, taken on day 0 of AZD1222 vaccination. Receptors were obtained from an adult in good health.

CDR3: CASSSLVGQETQYF. The CDR3 DNA sequence: TGCGCCAGCAGCTCATTAGTGGGCCAAGAGACCCAGTACTTC. The rearrangement uses TRBV5-1 and TRBJ2-5, with D uncertain. This CDR3 comprises 14 residues. Looked up from germline, CDR1 is SGHRS and CDR2 is YFSETQ. V lost 3 bases and J 1 base, leaving 10 bases between the germline ends.

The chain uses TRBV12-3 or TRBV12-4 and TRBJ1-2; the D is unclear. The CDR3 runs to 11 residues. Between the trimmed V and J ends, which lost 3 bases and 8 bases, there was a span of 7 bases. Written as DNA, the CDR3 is TGTGCCAGCAGTTTTCGGGGAGGCTACACCTTC. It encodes CASSFRGGYTF.

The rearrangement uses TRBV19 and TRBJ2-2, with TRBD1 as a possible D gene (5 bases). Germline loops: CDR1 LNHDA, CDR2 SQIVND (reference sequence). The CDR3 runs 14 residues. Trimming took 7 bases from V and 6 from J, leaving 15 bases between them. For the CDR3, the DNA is TGTGCCAGTACCAGGGCGAGGTTGGCCGGGGAGCTGTTTTTT. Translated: CASTRARLAGELFF.

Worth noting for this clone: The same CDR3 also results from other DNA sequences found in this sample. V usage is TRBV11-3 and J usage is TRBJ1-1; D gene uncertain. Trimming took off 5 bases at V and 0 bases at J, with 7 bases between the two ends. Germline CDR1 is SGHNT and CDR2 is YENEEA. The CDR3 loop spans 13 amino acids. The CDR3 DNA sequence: TGTGCCAGCAGCCCGCTTGTGAACACTGAAGCTTTCTTT. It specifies CASSPLVNTEAFF.

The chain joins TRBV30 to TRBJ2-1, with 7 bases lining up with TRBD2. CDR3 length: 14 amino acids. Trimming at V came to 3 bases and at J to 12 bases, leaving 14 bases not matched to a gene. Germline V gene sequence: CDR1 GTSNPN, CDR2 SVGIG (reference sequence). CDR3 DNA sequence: TGTGCCTGGAGAGCAGGGACTAACTCGGTGGGGCAGTTCTTC. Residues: CAWRAGTNSVGQFF.

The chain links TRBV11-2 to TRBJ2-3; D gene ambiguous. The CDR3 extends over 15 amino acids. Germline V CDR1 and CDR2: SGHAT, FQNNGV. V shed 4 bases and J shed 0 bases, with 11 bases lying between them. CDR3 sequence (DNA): TGTGCCAGCAGCTCGGACGGAGACAGCACAGATACGCAGTATTTT. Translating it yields CASSSDGDSTDTQYF. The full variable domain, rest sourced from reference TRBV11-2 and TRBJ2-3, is EAGVAQSPRYKIIEKRQSVAFWCNPISGHATLYWYQQILGQGPKLLIQFQNNGVVDDSQLPKDRFSAERLKGVDSTLKIQPAKLEDSAVYLCASSSDGDSTDTQYFGPGTRLTVL.

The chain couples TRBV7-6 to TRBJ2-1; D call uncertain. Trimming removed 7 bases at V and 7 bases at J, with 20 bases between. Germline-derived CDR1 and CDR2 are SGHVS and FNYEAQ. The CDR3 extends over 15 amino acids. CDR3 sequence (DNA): TGTGCCAGCAACATGGGCCTACGGGTGGGGAATGAGCAGTTCTTC. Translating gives CASNMGLRVGNEQFF.

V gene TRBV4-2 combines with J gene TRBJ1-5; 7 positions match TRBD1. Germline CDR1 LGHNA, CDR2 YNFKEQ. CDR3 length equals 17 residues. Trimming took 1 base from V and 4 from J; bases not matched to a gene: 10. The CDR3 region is CASSQGEARDRNQPQHF. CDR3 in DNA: TGTGCCAGCAGCCAAGGGGAGGCCCGGGACAGAAATCAGCCCCAGCATTTT.

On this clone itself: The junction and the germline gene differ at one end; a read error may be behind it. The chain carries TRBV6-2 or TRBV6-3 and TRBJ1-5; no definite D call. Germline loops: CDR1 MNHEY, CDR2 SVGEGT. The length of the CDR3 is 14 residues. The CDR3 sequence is CASSYTSVPQPQHF. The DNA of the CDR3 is TGTGCCAGCAGTTACACATCGGTACCACAGCCTCAGCATTTT.

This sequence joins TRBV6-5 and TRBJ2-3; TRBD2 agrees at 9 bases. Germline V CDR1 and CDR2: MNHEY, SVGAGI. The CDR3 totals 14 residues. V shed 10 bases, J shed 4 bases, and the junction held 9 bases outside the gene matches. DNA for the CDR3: TGTGCCATCCGGAGCGGGGGGCCGTCAGATACGCAGTATTTT. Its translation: CAIRSGGPSDTQYF.